This T cell receptor (beta chain) is drawn from a study of identical twins. The CDR3 runs 15 residues. Germline CDR1 and CDR2: SGDLS and YYNGEE. Unmatched junction bases numbered 6, after V lost 2 bases and J lost 7 bases. TCRdb itself ran the 5' RACE reads through MiXCR, one entry per CDR3 protein. The sample holds hundreds of thousands of distinct CDR3 sequences; 20% to 25% are singletons and the top ten take 2.9%. Another study also made use of these data, one on T cells expressing NK-cell markers.

Sequencing used CD4+ T cells sorted from blood. The rearrangement links TRBV9 to TRBJ2-1, with 10 bases matching TRBD2. This receptor was identified in a woman aged 18-29 years in good health. CDR3 sequence reads: CASSVSGGAQNEQFF. In nucleotides, the CDR3 is TGTGCCAGCAGCGTCAGCGGGGGGGCCCAAAATGAGCAGTTCTTC.